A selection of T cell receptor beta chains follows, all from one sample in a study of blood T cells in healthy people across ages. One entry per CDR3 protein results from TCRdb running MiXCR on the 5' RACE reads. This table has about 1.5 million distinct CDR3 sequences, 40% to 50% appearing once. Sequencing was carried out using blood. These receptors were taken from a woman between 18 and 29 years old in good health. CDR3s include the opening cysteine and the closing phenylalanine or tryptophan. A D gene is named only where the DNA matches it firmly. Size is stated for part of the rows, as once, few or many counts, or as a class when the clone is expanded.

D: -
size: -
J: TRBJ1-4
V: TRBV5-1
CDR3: CASSLAGSHEKLFF
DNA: TGCGCCAGCAGCTTGGCAGGGTCGCATGAAAAACTGTTTTTT

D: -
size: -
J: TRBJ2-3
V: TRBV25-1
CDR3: CASSEYRSSTDTQYF
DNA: TGTGCCAGCAGTGAATACCGTTCCAGCACAGATACGCAGTATTTT

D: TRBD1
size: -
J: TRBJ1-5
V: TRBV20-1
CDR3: CSASQRGTGLWSNQPQHF
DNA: TGCAGTGCTAGCCAGAGGGGGACAGGGTTGTGGAGCAATCAGCCCCAGCATTTT

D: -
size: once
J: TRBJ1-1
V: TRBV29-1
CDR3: CSVEPGLGTEAFF
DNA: TGCAGCGTGGAGCCGGGGCTTGGAACTGAAGCTTTCTTT

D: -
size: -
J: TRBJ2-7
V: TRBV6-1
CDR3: CATAYVTEQYF
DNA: TGTGCCACAGCCTACGTAACCGAGCAGTACTTC

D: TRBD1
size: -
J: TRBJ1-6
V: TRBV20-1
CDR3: CSAREGTGRNSPLHF
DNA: TGCAGTGCTAGAGAGGGGACAGGGCGAAATTCACCCCTCCACTTT

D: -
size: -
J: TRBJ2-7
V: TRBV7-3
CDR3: CASSHRDGPYEQYF
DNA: TGTGCCAGCAGCCACCGGGACGGCCCCTACGAGCAGTACTTC

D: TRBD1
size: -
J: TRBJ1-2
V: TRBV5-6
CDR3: CASSLEATGGGGYTF
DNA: TGTGCCAGCAGCTTGGAGGCGACAGGGGGCGGTGGCTACACCTTC

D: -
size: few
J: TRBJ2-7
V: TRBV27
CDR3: CASSSWTGYEQYF
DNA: TGTGCCAGCAGTTCCTGGACGGGCTACGAGCAGTACTTC

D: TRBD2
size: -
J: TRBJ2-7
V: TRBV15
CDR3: CATSRDPSGVSYEQYF
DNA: TGTGCCACCAGCAGAGATCCTAGCGGGGTTTCCTACGAGCAGTACTTC

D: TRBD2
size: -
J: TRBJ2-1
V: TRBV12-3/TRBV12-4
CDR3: CASSLGQGLAGGREQFF
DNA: TGTGCCAGCAGTTTAGGGCAAGGACTAGCGGGGGGAAGGGAGCAGTTCTTC

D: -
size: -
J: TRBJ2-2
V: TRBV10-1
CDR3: CASSEIQSGELFF
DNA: TGCGCCAGCAGTGAAATCCAGAGCGGGGAGCTGTTTTTT

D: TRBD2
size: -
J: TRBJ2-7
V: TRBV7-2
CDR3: CASSDTSGRNYEQYF
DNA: TGTGCCAGCAGCGACACTAGCGGCCGTAACTACGAGCAGTACTTC

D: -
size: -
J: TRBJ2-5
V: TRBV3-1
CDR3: CAGSQDSGQGETQYF
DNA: TGTGCCGGCAGCCAAGATTCGGGGCAAGGTGAGACCCAGTACTTC

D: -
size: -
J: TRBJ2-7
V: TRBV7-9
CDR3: CASSFFRRPYEQYF
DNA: TGTGCCAGCAGCTTTTTTCGGCGTCCCTACGAGCAGTACTTC

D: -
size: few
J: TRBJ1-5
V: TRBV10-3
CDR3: CAISEGDWPQHF
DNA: TGTGCCATCAGCGAAGGGGATTGGCCCCAGCATTTT

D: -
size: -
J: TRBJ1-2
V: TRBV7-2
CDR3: CASSLGRASGYTF
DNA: TGTGCCAGCAGCTTAGGCAGGGCGAGTGGCTACACCTTC

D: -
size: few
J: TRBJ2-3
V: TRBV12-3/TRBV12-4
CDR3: CASSSEGVGDTQYF
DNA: TGTGCCAGCAGTTCTGAAGGGGTTGGAGATACGCAGTATTTT

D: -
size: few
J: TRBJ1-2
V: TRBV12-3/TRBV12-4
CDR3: CASSPDRLANYGYTF
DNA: TGTGCCAGCAGCCCTGACAGGTTAGCTAACTATGGCTACACCTTC

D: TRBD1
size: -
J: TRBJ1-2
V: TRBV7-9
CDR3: CASSFLDRAQNYGYTF
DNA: TGTGCCAGCAGCTTCCTTGACAGGGCCCAAAACTATGGCTACACCTTC

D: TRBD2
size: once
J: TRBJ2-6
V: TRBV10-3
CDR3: CAIRPSGGASGANVLTF
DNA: TGTGCCATCAGGCCCAGCGGGGGGGCCTCTGGGGCCAACGTCCTGACTTTC

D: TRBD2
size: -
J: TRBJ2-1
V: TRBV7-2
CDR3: CASSSTSGSSYNEQFF
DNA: TGTGCCAGCAGCTCGACTAGCGGGAGCTCCTACAATGAGCAGTTCTTC

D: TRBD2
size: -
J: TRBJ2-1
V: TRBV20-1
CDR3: CSARSPSGGAGEQFF
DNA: TGCAGTGCTAGAAGCCCTAGCGGGGGGGCCGGTGAGCAGTTCTTC

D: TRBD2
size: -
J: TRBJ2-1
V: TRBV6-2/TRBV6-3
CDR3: CASSASRAGGLNEQFF
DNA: TGTGCCAGCAGTGCCTCTCGGGCGGGGGGTTTGAATGAGCAGTTCTTC

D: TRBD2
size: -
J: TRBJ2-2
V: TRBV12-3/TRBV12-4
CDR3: CASSAGGTNTGELFF
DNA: TGTGCCAGCTCCGCGGGAGGTACGAACACCGGGGAGCTGTTTTTT

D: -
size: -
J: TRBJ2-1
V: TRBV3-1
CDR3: CASSQVSSEQFF
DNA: TGTGCCAGCAGCCAAGTCTCTAGTGAGCAGTTCTTC

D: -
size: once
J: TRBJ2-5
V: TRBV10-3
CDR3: CAVSEVGGPPQETQYF
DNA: TGTGCCGTCAGTGAGGTTGGGGGGCCCCCACAAGAGACCCAGTACTTC

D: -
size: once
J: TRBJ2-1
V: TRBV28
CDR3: CASIAEPAKNIQFF
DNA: TGTGCCAGCATCGCAGAACCCGCCAAAAACATTCAGTTCTTC

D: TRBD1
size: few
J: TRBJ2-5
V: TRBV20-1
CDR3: CSAGDRGRETQYF
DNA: TGCAGTGCGGGGGACAGGGGACGAGAGACCCAGTACTTC

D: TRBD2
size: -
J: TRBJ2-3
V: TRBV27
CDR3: CASSPSGGPWDTQYF
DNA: TGTGCCAGCAGTCCTAGCGGGGGCCCCTGGGATACGCAGTATTTT

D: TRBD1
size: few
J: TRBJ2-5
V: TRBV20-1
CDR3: CSATGQQETQYF
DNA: TGCAGTGCTACGGGACAGCAAGAGACCCAGTACTTC

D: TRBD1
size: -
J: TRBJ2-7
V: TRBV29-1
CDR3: CSVETGGEQYF
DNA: TGCAGCGTTGAAACAGGGGGCGAGCAGTACTTC

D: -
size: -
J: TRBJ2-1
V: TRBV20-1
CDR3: CSALAPISPYNEQFF
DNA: TGCAGTGCTTTAGCGCCCATAAGCCCCTACAATGAGCAGTTCTTC

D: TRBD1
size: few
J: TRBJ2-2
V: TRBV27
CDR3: CASSLLTGANGELFF
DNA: TGTGCCAGCAGTTTATTAACAGGGGCGAACGGGGAGCTGTTTTTT

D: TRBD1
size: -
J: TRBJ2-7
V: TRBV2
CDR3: CASAWTGGEQYF
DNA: TGTGCCAGCGCATGGACAGGCGGCGAGCAGTACTTC

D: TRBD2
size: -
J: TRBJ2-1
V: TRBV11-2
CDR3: CASSLERLAGNVYNEQFF
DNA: TGTGCCAGCAGCTTAGAACGCCTAGCGGGAAATGTATACAATGAGCAGTTCTTC

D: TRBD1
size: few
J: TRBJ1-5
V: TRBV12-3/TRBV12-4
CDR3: CASSPGTGWEVGQPQHF
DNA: TGTGCCAGCAGTCCCGGGACAGGGTGGGAGGTTGGACAGCCCCAGCATTTT

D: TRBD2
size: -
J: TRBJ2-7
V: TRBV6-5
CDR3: CASATTSESAYEQYF
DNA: TGTGCCAGCGCTACTACTAGCGAGAGTGCCTACGAGCAGTACTTC

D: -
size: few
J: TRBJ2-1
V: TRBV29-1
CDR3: CSVGLFRGPYNEQFF
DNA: TGCAGCGTCGGCCTTTTCCGAGGGCCCTACAATGAGCAGTTCTTC

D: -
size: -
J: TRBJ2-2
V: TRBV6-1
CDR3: CASSEFTVTTGELFF
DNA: TGTGCCAGCAGTGAATTTACGGTGACGACCGGGGAGCTGTTTTTT

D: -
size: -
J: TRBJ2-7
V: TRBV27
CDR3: CASSPPGYYEQYF
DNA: TGTGCCAGCAGTCCTCCGGGGTACTACGAGCAGTACTTC

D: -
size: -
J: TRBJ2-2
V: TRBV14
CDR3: CASRRAGTPTGELFF
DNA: TGTGCCAGCAGACGGGCCGGGACACCCACCGGGGAGCTGTTTTTT

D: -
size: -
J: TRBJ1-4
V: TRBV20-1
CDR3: CSAYIEKLFF
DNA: TGCAGTGCTTACATTGAAAAACTGTTTTTT

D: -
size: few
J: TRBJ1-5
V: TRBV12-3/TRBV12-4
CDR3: CASRPSVRGDGNQPQHF
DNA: TGTGCCAGCAGACCATCGGTACGGGGGGATGGCAATCAGCCCCAGCATTTT

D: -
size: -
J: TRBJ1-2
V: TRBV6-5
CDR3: CASSHDSLEYGYTF
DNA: TGTGCCAGCAGTCACGACAGTCTAGAGTATGGCTACACCTTC

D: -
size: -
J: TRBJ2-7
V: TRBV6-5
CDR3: CASSYGSAGYEQYF
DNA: TGTGCCAGCAGTTACGGTAGCGCGGGCTACGAGCAGTACTTC